A selection of T cell receptor beta chains follows, all from one sample in a study of memory CD4+ T cells and cytomegalovirus serostatus. The method was immunoSEQ multiplex PCR; TCRdb's version includes in-frame clones alone and lacks a portion of them. Among approximately 74,000 clones listed, roughly three quarters were seen once. The sequenced material came from memory CD4+ T cells from blood. The receptors were gathered from an adult in good health and CMV-seropositive. CDR3s include the opening cysteine and the closing phenylalanine or tryptophan. A D gene is named only where the DNA matches it firmly. A row's size may be missing; if present it is once, few, many or a size class.

d_gene,j_gene,v_gene,abundance,CDR3nt,CDR3aa
TRBD1,TRBJ1-3,TRBV7-9,-,TGTGCCAGCAGCTTTGGGACAGGGGGAAGAAACACCATATATTTT,CASSFGTGGRNTIYF
TRBD1,TRBJ2-4,TRBV18,-,TGTGCCAGCTCACCATCCGGGACAGGGGGAGGAAACATTCAGTACTTC,CASSPSGTGGGNIQYF
-,TRBJ2-6,TRBV19,-,TGTGCCAGTAGTCTAAGACTAATCTCTGGGGCCAACGTCCTGACTTTC,CASSLRLISGANVLTF
TRBD1,TRBJ1-1,TRBV28,-,TGTGCCAGCAGTTTGCCTCACGTCCGGACAGGGAGAGGCACTGAAGCTTTCTTT,CASSLPHVRTGRGTEAFF
-,TRBJ2-5,TRBV7-8,once,TGTGCCAGCGAATTACTTGACGGAATTCAAGAGACCCAGTACTTC,CASELLDGIQETQYF
TRBD2,TRBJ2-2,TRBV28,once,TGTGCCAGCAGATCGGGACTAAGGTCCGGGGAGCTGTTTTTT,CASRSGLRSGELFF
-,TRBJ1-4,TRBV29-1,-,TGCAGCGTTCAGGACAGCTATAATGAAAAACTGTTTTTT,CSVQDSYNEKLFF
-,TRBJ2-5,TRBV5-1,-,TGCGCCAGCAGCGAGACAGGACGAGAGACCCAGTACTTC,CASSETGRETQYF
-,TRBJ1-5,TRBV2,-,TGTGCCAGCAGTGACAAGACGATGCCCAATCAGCCCCAGCATTTT,CASSDKTMPNQPQHF
-,TRBJ1-2,TRBV6-1,-,TGTGCCAGCAGTGAAATAGAACAGAGGTGCACCTTC,CASSEIEQRCTF
TRBD1,TRBJ2-7,TRBV30,medium-sized,TGTGCCTGGAGCCCAGGGACAGCTACCTACGAGCAGTACTTC,CAWSPGTATYEQYF
-,TRBJ1-6,TRBV6-5,-,TGTGCCTCGACCCGGGGGCAGGTTAATTCACCCCTCCACTTT,CASTRGQVNSPLHF
TRBD1,TRBJ1-5,TRBV2,-,TGTGCCAGCAGTGAATATGACAGGGGGAAGCAGCCCCAGCATTTT,CASSEYDRGKQPQHF
-,TRBJ2-1,TRBV5-1,-,TGCGCCAGCAGCGAAAGGACCGCGGTTGGTGAGCAGTTCTTC,CASSERTAVGEQFF
-,TRBJ2-1,TRBV2,-,TGTGCCAGCAGTGTGGGGTTGAGCTCCTACAATGAGCAGTTCTTC,CASSVGLSSYNEQFF
-,TRBJ2-7,TRBV11-2,once,TGTGCCAGCAGCCATACAGGGGGGGGAGGCGAGCAGTACTTC,CASSHTGGGGEQYF
-,TRBJ1-5,TRBV21-1,-,TGTGCCAGCAGCAAAGGGGACGTCGGCATCAATCAGCCCCAGCATTTT,CASSKGDVGINQPQHF
TRBD1,TRBJ1-6,TRBV5-5,-,TGTGCCAGCAGCTTGAGGGACAGGGATGATTCACCCCTCCACTTT,CASSLRDRDDSPLHF
-,TRBJ1-2,TRBV25-1,-,TGTGCCAGCAGTGAATACGGCAAGGGTAACTATGGCTACACCTTC,CASSEYGKGNYGYTF
-,TRBJ2-7,TRBV6-6,-,TGTGCCAGCAGCCCCTCCCAGGGCCTGGCCTACGAGCAGTACTTC,CASSPSQGLAYEQYF
-,TRBJ2-5,TRBV30,-,TGTGCCTGGAGGGGGCAGGGGAGCGAGAAGACCCAGTACTTC,CAWRGQGSEKTQYF
TRBD1,TRBJ1-6,TRBV6-5,once,TGTGCCAGCAGTTATCGGGGACAGCCAAATTCACCCCTCCACTTT,CASSYRGQPNSPLHF
TRBD2,TRBJ2-5,TRBV10-3,-,TGTGCCATCAGTGAGTCACTAGCGGGAGGCGAGACCCAGTACTTC,CAISESLAGGETQYF
-,TRBJ1-4,TRBV10-1,-,TGCGCCAGTCGTTACCGGGGGGCTAATGAAAAACTGTTTTTT,CASRYRGANEKLFF
-,TRBJ2-7,TRBV28,once,TGTGCCAGCAGTTCCTCGGTCTACGAGCAGTACTTC,CASSSSVYEQYF
-,TRBJ1-6,TRBV4-2,-,TGTGCCAGCAGCCCCGTCCTAACCCAGCCCTATAATTCACCCCTCCACTTT,CASSPVLTQPYNSPLHF
-,TRBJ1-1,TRBV21-1,-,TGTGCCAGCAGCAGGGGCAGAGGAGGCACTGAAGCTTTCTTT,CASSRGRGGTEAFF
TRBD1,TRBJ1-1,TRBV7-8,-,TGTGCCAGCAGCAAACCCGGAAAACAGGGGGCGGGGTTGAACACTGAAGCTTTCTTT,CASSKPGKQGAGLNTEAFF
TRBD1,TRBJ1-4,TRBV5-1,once,TGCGCCAGCAGCAGATTTTCCGGGACAGGTCAAATCGAGGATGAAAAACTGTTTTTT,CASSRFSGTGQIEDEKLFF
-,TRBJ2-7,TRBV7-9,-,TGTGCCAGCAGCTTAGCCGGGACCTCCTACGAGCAGTACTTC,CASSLAGTSYEQYF
TRBD2,TRBJ2-1,TRBV6-6,-,TGTGCCAGCAGTCCGATTCCGGGACTAGCTTACAATGAGCAGTTCTTC,CASSPIPGLAYNEQFF
-,TRBJ2-7,TRBV19,-,TGTGCCAGTAGTATATCCGGGGCCGGAGACGTCGAGCAGTACTTC,CASSISGAGDVEQYF
-,TRBJ2-5,TRBV6-6,-,TGTGCCAGCAATAGCGAAGAGACCCAGTACTTC,CASNSEETQYF
-,TRBJ1-2,TRBV7-6,-,TGTGCCAGCAGCTTTTCAACCGGCAGGGATGGCTACACCTTC,CASSFSTGRDGYTF
-,TRBJ2-5,TRBV29-1,-,TGCAGCGTTGAAGGGGCAGGGTGGGAAGAGACCCAGTACTTC,CSVEGAGWEETQYF
TRBD1,TRBJ1-1,TRBV5-1,-,TGCGCCAGCAGCTTGGACGGGACAGGTAATTCTAACACTGAAGCTTTCTTT,CASSLDGTGNSNTEAFF
-,TRBJ2-5,TRBV11-3,once,TGTGCCAGCAGCTTAGGGGAGCGGGAGACCCAGTACTTC,CASSLGERETQYF